A selection of T cell receptor beta chains follows, all from one sample in a study of technical replicates of blood from four donors. Some clones are missing from TCRdb's copy, which holds only in-frame ones; the method was immunoSEQ multiplex PCR. The sample has around 58,000 clones; around nine tenths are singletons. The sample consisted of PBMCs. These receptor sequences come from a human donor in good health. Some clones in this sample may be carry-over from other donors' samples. The CDR3 runs from the conserved cysteine through the conserved F or W. D genes are given only for firm matches. Not every row has a clone size; where given, it reads once, few, many or a size class.

size	V	D	J	DNA	CDR3
NA	TRBV6-5	TRBD2	TRBJ2-7	TGTGCCAGCAGTAAAGATAGCGGGAGCAAGGGCGAGCAGTACTTC	CASSKDSGSKGEQYF
NA	TRBV9	NA	TRBJ1-1	TGTGCCAGCAGCGTAGGGCTCCCAAGTTGGAACACTGAAGCTTTCTTT	CASSVGLPSWNTEAFF
once	TRBV6-1	NA	TRBJ2-4	TGTGCCAGCAGTGACATCCAGCGGGTTGCCAAAAACATTCAGTACTTC	CASSDIQRVAKNIQYF
NA	TRBV5-1	NA	TRBJ2-5	TGCGCCAGCAGCTTGGAACACAAAGAGACCCAGTACTTC	CASSLEHKETQYF
NA	TRBV2	TRBD1	TRBJ2-4	TGTGCCAGCAGAGGAGGACAGGGAAGAGACATTCAGTACTTC	CASRGGQGRDIQYF
once	TRBV4-1	NA	TRBJ2-1	TGCGCCAGCAGCCAGGCCAGGTGGAATGAGCAGTTCTTC	CASSQARWNEQFF
NA	TRBV19	NA	TRBJ1-4	TGTGCCAGTAGTATCCGGGGGACGGCGGCAACTAATGAAAAACTGTTTTTT	CASSIRGTAATNEKLFF
NA	TRBV7-6	NA	TRBJ1-2	TGTGCCAGCAGCTTACCTTGGGCGGCCTACCGGGGGGAACATGGCTACACCTTC	CASSLPWAAYRGEHGYTF
NA	TRBV9	NA	TRBJ2-1	TGTGCCAGCAGCGTAGCTTTGGGCTTGAATGAGCAGTTCTTC	CASSVALGLNEQFF
NA	TRBV2	NA	TRBJ2-1	TGTGCCAGCAGGAGACTAGTCGTGGTCAATGAGCAGTTCTTC	CASRRLVVVNEQFF
NA	TRBV5-5	NA	TRBJ1-5	TGTGCCAGCAGCTCGGGGGGGGAGACAGCCCAGCATTTT	CASSSGGETAQHF
NA	TRBV7-9	TRBD2	TRBJ2-3	TGTGCCAGCAGCTCCGGGACTAGCGGGTTGGGTGTGAATACGCAGTATTTT	CASSSGTSGLGVNTQYF
NA	TRBV27	NA	TRBJ1-1	TGTGCCAGCAGTCTGACAGTGAACACTGAAGCTTTCTTT	CASSLTVNTEAFF
NA	TRBV7-2	NA	TRBJ2-5	TGTGCCAGCAGCCCACAGGGTGGCCGCGCGGAGACCCAGTACTTC	CASSPQGGRAETQYF
NA	TRBV4-3	TRBD1	TRBJ2-2	TGCGCCAGCAGCCAAGGCACGGACAGGGCAGGGGAGCTGTTTTTT	CASSQGTDRAGELFF
NA	TRBV18	NA	TRBJ2-3	TGTGCCAGCTCACCCGGGATAGGCCCAGATACGCAGTATTTT	CASSPGIGPDTQYF
NA	TRBV30	TRBD1	TRBJ2-7	TGTGCCTGGAACGGGGACAGGGGCTACGAGCAGTACTTC	CAWNGDRGYEQYF
NA	TRBV9	TRBD2	TRBJ2-2	TGTGCCAGCAGCGCTAGACTAGCGGGAGTCCGGACCGGGGAGCTGTTTTTT	CASSARLAGVRTGELFF
NA	TRBV6-6	NA	TRBJ1-2	TGTGCCAGCAGTTCTACCTATGGCTACACCTTC	CASSSTYGYTF
once	TRBV5-1	NA	TRBJ2-1	TGCGCCAGCCGCTACCAGGCATCTAACAATGAGCAGTTCTTC	CASRYQASNNEQFF
NA	TRBV5-6	TRBD2	TRBJ2-5	TGTGCCAGCAGCTTAGGGGAAGGGACTAGCGGGTGGCAAGAGACCCAGTACTTC	CASSLGEGTSGWQETQYF
NA	TRBV6-5	TRBD1	TRBJ1-2	TGTGCCAGCACCCCTCGTCAGGACAGGGCTGGCTACACCTTC	CASTPRQDRAGYTF